This entry lists 28 T cell receptor beta chains sequenced from one sample in a study of T cell repertoires in cytomegalovirus infection. No antigen has been identified for these receptors. TCRdb redid the calling of the reads with MiXCR, one entry per CDR3 protein. The table has tens of thousands of distinct CDR3 sequences, 40% to 65% seen once; the top ten hold 80% to 95%. The sequenced sample was CD8+ T cells from cultured PBMCs, obtained from culture after CMV antigen stimulation. Receptors were obtained from a human donor in good health (CMV status not recorded). Some clones in this sample may be carry-over from other donors' samples.

The rearrangement joins TRBV7-2 to TRBJ1-2; 9 bases agree with TRBD1. Germline V CDR1 and CDR2: SGHTA, FQGNSA. This CDR3 has 14 amino acids. Trimming took 5 bases from V and 5 from J; bases not matched to a gene: 6. The CDR3 sequence is CASSTPGQGYGYTF. The CDR3 DNA reads as TGTGCCAGCAGCACCCCGGGACAGGGATATGGCTACACCTTC.

This clonotype was seen repeatedly, ten times or more. The rearrangement links TRBV10-3 to TRBJ1-4; weak D call: TRBD1 (5 bases). Germline CDR1 is ENHRY and CDR2 is SYGVKD. The V gene lost 3 bases and the J gene lost 5 bases, with 7 bases spanning the gap. The CDR3 is 13 amino acids. The DNA for the CDR3 is TGTGCCATCAGTGATAGACAGAATGAAAAACTGTTTTTT. It is translated as CAISDRQNEKLFF.

V gene TRBV12-5 combines with J gene TRBJ2-6, with TRBD1 matching over 7 bases. CDR3 length: 15 residues. V was clipped by 8 bases and J by 2 bases; unmatched bases: 6. In germline, CDR1 is LGHNT, CDR2 FRNRAP. The CDR3: CASLPTGAGANVLTF. The CDR3 DNA is TGTGCTAGTCTACCCACAGGGGCTGGGGCCAACGTCCTGACTTTC.

This clonotype was seen repeatedly, ten times or more. The V call is TRBV7-9, the J call TRBJ2-2; D tentatively fits TRBD1 or TRBD2 (6 bases each). The germline V and J ends were trimmed by 5 bases and 7 bases, with 17 bases remaining between them. The germline gives CDR1 SEHNR, CDR2 FQNEAQ (reference sequence). There are 15 residues in the CDR3. In nucleotides, the CDR3 is TGTGCCAGCAGCCCCGTGAGGGGGGATGGCGGGGAGCTGTTTTTT. It translates to CASSPVRGDGGELFF.

The J gene is TRBJ2-1, the V gene TRBV2; tentatively, D is TRBD2 (5 bases). Germline V gene lookup returns CDR1 SNHLY and CDR2 FYNNEI. V lost 10 bases and J lost 1, with 8 bases in between. This CDR3 contains 12 residues. CDR3 protein: CAKAGSYNEQFF. DNA of the CDR3: TGTGCCAAGGCGGGTTCCTACAATGAGCAGTTCTTC.

The rearrangement links TRBV7-2 to TRBJ1-1; D might be TRBD1 (5 bases). The length of the CDR3 is 15 residues. Germline V gives CDR1 SGHTA, CDR2 FQGNSA. V gave up 0 bases and J gave up 5 bases, with 13 bases separating them. Written as DNA, the CDR3 is TGTGCCAGCAGCTTAGCGCTGGGGGGAGGAACTGAAGCTTTCTTT. Its protein product is CASSLALGGGTEAFF. Drawing the rest from reference TRBV7-2 and TRBJ1-1, the complete variable domain is GAGVSQSPSNKVTEKGKDVELRCDPISGHTALYWYRQSLGQGLEFLIYFQGNSAPDKSGLPSDRFSAERTGGSVSTLTIQRTQQEDSAVYLCASSLALGGGTEAFFGQGTRLTVV.

V is TRBV9 and J is TRBJ2-7, with TRBD1 matching 7 bases. Germline V gives CDR1 SGDLS, CDR2 YYNGEE. The CDR3 totals 15 residues. J gave up 2 bases and V 3 bases, and 8 bases lay outside the gene matches. The CDR3 DNA reads TGTGCCAGCAGCGATGACCGGGACAGACCCTACGAGCAGTACTTC. Protein sequence: CASSDDRDRPYEQYF.

The rearrangement uses TRBV7-9 and TRBJ1-1; unclear D gene. Trimming took 7 bases from V and 3 from J, leaving 18 bases between them. Per the germline V gene, CDR1 is SEHNR and CDR2 is FQNEAQ (reference sequence). This CDR3 has 15 residues. The DNA of the CDR3 is TGTGCCAGCACCGAGGTCACGGGCGGGCACACTGAAGCTTTCTTT. It specifies CASTEVTGGHTEAFF.

The table lists this clonotype with many counts. The chain joins TRBV28 to TRBJ2-1, with 9 positions matching TRBD2. The CDR3 has 19 residues. With V trimmed by 2 bases and J by 2 bases, 13 bases remained unmatched. CDR1 MDHEN and CDR2 SYDVKM come from the germline V gene. The CDR3 loop is CASSLDTSDGTSTYNEQFF. The CDR3 DNA sequence: TGTGCCAGCAGTTTAGACACCTCCGACGGGACTAGCACCTACAATGAGCAGTTCTTC.

The chain employs TRBV27 and TRBJ2-7; TRBD2 is a possible D gene (7 bases). Trimming removed 6 bases from V and 4 bases from J, with 19 bases in between. CDR1 is MNHEY and CDR2 is SMNVEV in the germline V gene (reference sequence). This CDR3 has 15 amino acids. DNA for the CDR3: TGTGCCAGCAGGAAAGCGGGGACACGACTATACGAGCAGTACTTC. This encodes CASRKAGTRLYEQYF.

The chain uses TRBV28 and TRBJ2-7; D gene uncertain. Deletions cut 3 bases from V and 0 bases from J, with 9 bases between. The CDR3 length is 14 residues. Germline CDR1 MDHEN, CDR2 SYDVKM. As DNA, the CDR3 is TGTGCCAGCAGTTTCCCAGAAACCTCCTACGAGCAGTACTTC. Amino acid sequence: CASSFPETSYEQYF.

The J gene is TRBJ2-7, the V gene TRBV7-2; D could derive from TRBD1 or TRBD2 (6 bases each). The CDR3 contains 16 residues. From germline, CDR1 is SGHTA and CDR2 FQGNSA. V dropped 3 bases and J dropped 0 bases, with 15 bases sitting between them. CDR3 residues: CASSLGWGASSYEQYF. Here the CDR3 DNA reads TGTGCCAGCAGCTTGGGGTGGGGGGCCAGCTCCTACGAGCAGTACTTC.

The J gene is TRBJ2-1, the V gene TRBV7-9, with D unresolved. The CDR3 has 13 amino acids. V was shortened by 3 bases and J by 5 bases, with 8 bases between the two germline ends. In germline, CDR1 is SEHNR, CDR2 FQNEAQ (reference sequence). CDR3 amino acids: CASSFGSHNEQFF. In DNA form, the CDR3 reads TGTGCCAGCAGCTTTGGGTCTCACAATGAGCAGTTCTTC.

The chain employs TRBV7-6 and TRBJ2-7; 9 bases are shared with TRBD1. Trimming cost V 4 bases and J 2 bases; bases outside gene matches: 9. CDR1 is SGHVS, CDR2 FNYEAQ, per germline. The CDR3 runs 16 residues. The CDR3 here is CASSSYRDREAYEQYF. CDR3 bases: TGTGCCAGCAGCTCTTACCGGGACAGGGAAGCCTACGAGCAGTACTTC.

This clonotype was found a few times. The chain recombines TRBV7-8 with TRBJ2-3; 10 nucleotides match TRBD2. CDR1 and CDR2 (germline): SGHVS, FQNEAQ. There are 15 residues in the CDR3. The V segment lost 6 bases and the J segment 6 bases; nucleotides outside the gene matches: 9. CDR3 protein: CASSFTSGVFDTQYF. The CDR3 bases are TGTGCCAGCAGTTTTACTAGCGGGGTTTTTGATACGCAGTATTTT.

The chain is built from TRBV2 and TRBJ2-1, with a possible D match to TRBD2 (6 bases). Germline-derived CDR1 and CDR2 are SNHLY and FYNNEI. The CDR3 is 15 amino acids. The germline V and J ends were trimmed by 4 bases and 2 bases, with 12 bases remaining between them. CDR3 protein: CASSGVGLPYNEQFF. The CDR3 coding sequence is TGTGCCAGCAGTGGGGTGGGACTCCCCTACAATGAGCAGTTCTTC.

This clonotype came up a few times. The chain employs TRBV4-1 and TRBJ1-5, with 8 nucleotides matching TRBD1. The V gene end was trimmed by 3 bases and the J gene end by 3 bases; junction bases not matched to a gene: 7. Germline CDR1 is MGHRA and CDR2 is YSYEKL. This CDR3 comprises 16 residues. In DNA form, the CDR3 reads TGCGCCAGCAGCCAGCGGACAGGGCGAAACAATCAGCCCCAGCATTTT. Encoded protein: CASSQRTGRNNQPQHF.

This clonotype has more than one count but fewer than ten. In nucleotides, the CDR3 is TGTGCCAGCAGTGGTCCCGGGACTAGGGATGAGCAGTTCTTC. Residues: CASSGPGTRDEQFF. This sequence joins TRBV25-1 and TRBJ2-1, with TRBD2 matching over 8 bases. The V gene end was trimmed by 4 bases and the J gene end by 8 bases; junction bases not matched to a gene: 7. Germline-derived CDR1 and CDR2 are MGHDK and SYGVNS. The CDR3 runs 14 residues.

This clonotype was recorded at least ten times. The CDR3 DNA reads TGTGCCAGCAGCACAGGGGATTCCTACGAGCAGTACTTC. Translation gives CASSTGDSYEQYF. The genes are TRBV28 and TRBJ2-7; 7 bases match TRBD1. The CDR3 runs 13 residues. Looked up from germline, CDR1 is MDHEN and CDR2 is SYDVKM. J was trimmed by 1 base and V by 6 bases; bases with no gene match: 3.

The chain combines TRBV19 with TRBJ1-6, with D possibly being TRBD1 (6 bases). The V gene lost 7 bases and the J gene lost 2 bases, with 9 bases spanning the gap. Germline CDR1 is LNHDA and CDR2 is SQIVND (reference sequence). CDR3 size: 14 residues. The CDR3 DNA follows: TGTGCCAGTAAGACAGGAGCCTATAATTCACCCCTCCACTTT. Residues: CASKTGAYNSPLHF.

This chain links TRBV7-2 with TRBJ1-1, with D maybe TRBD1 (5 bases). V was pared by 4 bases and J by 1 base, with 13 bases between. Germline CDR1 reads SGHTA; CDR2 reads FQGNSA. The CDR3 length is 15 residues. The CDR3 loop reads CASSSRGGGNTEAFF. For the CDR3, the DNA is TGTGCCAGCAGCTCTCGGGGGGGAGGGAACACTGAAGCTTTCTTT.

The J gene is TRBJ1-5, the V gene TRBV7-6; possible D gene TRBD1, 5 bases. Germline V gene lookup returns CDR1 SGHVS and CDR2 FNYEAQ. This CDR3 is built from 16 residues. V was cut by 5 bases and J by 3 bases, with 17 bases left in between. CDR3 bases: TGTGCCAGCAGCCAGGGAGGGGAAGGAAACAATCAGCCCCAGCATTTT. It specifies CASSQGGEGNNQPQHF.

This clonotype was seen a single time. The rearrangement links TRBV3-1 to TRBJ2-7; D ambiguous. Germline CDR1 reads LGHDT; CDR2 reads YNNKEL (reference sequence). This CDR3 spans 14 amino acids. The germline V and J ends were trimmed by 4 bases and 4 bases, with 14 bases remaining between them. CDR3 in amino acids: CASSPGRRLYEQYF. CDR3 nucleotides: TGTGCCAGCAGCCCGGGTAGAAGGTTGTACGAGCAGTACTTC.

Comment on this clonotype: The junction shows a germline mismatch at one end, possibly a read error. V and J are TRBV5-3 and TRBJ2-3; D is perhaps TRBD1 (6 bases). TRBV5-3 is recorded as an ORF, its role being uncertain. The CDR3 contains 16 residues. The CDR3 loop is CASSLSGVGSTDTQYF. The CDR3 DNA reads TGTGCCAGCAGCTTGTCAGGGGTCGGAAGCACAGATACGCAGTATTTT.

This clonotype was observed at least ten times. V and J are TRBV6-1 and TRBJ1-1; D remains unclear. CDR1 and CDR2 (germline): MNHNS, SASEGT. This CDR3 has 17 residues. Between the trimmed V and J ends, which lost 6 bases and 1 base, there was a span of 21 bases. CDR3 sequence (DNA): TGTGCCAGCAGCCGTACGATCCCCTACAAGGCGAACACTGAAGCTTTCTTT. It translates to CASSRTIPYKANTEAFF.

A few counts support this clonotype. This chain uses TRBV12-3 or TRBV12-4 with TRBJ2-6, with D hard to call. V lost 3 bases to trimming and J lost 2 bases, with 8 bases between them. This CDR3 spans 15 amino acids. CDR3 in DNA: TGTGCCAGCAGTTTGCGAGTGCCTGGGGCCAACGTCCTGACTTTC. It encodes CASSLRVPGANVLTF.

The chain carries TRBV20-1 and TRBJ1-5, with unresolved D. Looked up from germline, CDR1 is DFQATT and CDR2 is SNEGSKA (reference sequence). The germline V and J ends were trimmed by 4 bases and 9 bases, with 16 bases remaining between them. The CDR3 loop spans 13 amino acids. The CDR3 sequence: CSAKLGSKWPQHF. The CDR3 DNA is TGCAGTGCTAAATTGGGGAGTAAGTGGCCCCAGCATTTT.

This chain uses TRBV5-1 with TRBJ2-2, with a possible D match to TRBD1 (5 bases). V lost 4 bases, J lost 6 bases, and 10 bases lay in between. This CDR3 has 13 residues. Germline V gene sequence: CDR1 SGHRS, CDR2 YFSETQ. DNA of the CDR3: TGCGCCAGCAGCGACGGACAACCCGGGGAGCTGTTTTTT. Translated: CASSDGQPGELFF.